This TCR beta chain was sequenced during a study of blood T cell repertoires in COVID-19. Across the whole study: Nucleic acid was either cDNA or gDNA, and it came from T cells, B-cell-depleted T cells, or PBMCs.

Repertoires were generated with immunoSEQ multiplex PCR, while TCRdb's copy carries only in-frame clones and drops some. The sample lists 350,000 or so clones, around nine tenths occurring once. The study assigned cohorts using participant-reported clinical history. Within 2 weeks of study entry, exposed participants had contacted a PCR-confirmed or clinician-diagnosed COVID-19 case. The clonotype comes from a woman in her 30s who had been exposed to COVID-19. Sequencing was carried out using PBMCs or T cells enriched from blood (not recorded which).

CDR3 in amino acids: CASSPFGTLLTGELFF. The CDR3 DNA is TGTGCCAGCAGTCCTTTTGGGACTCTCCTCACCGGGGAGCTGTTTTTT. V and J are TRBV28 and TRBJ2-2; maybe TRBD2 (6 bases). Looked up from germline, CDR1 is MDHEN and CDR2 is SYDVKM. CDR3 length equals 16 residues. The V end lost 5 bases, the J end lost 4 bases, and 17 bases lay between the germline ends.